Shown below are 26 T cell receptor beta chains from a single sample sequenced in a study of cytomegalovirus exposure and HLA in healthy donors. PCR was performed using 60 Vbeta and 13 Jbeta primers. Assay used: immunoSEQ multiplex PCR; TCRdb lists only in-frame clones, some missing. Here the sample spans over 120,000 clones, about three quarters being singletons. The material sequenced was PBMCs. The receptors shown here come from a male donor in good health and CMV-seronegative.

The V call is TRBV6-1, the J call TRBJ2-7; 8 nucleotides match TRBD2. This CDR3 has 14 residues. After removal of 7 bases from V and 5 bases from J, the junction contained 10 bases not matched to a gene. Germline CDR1 and CDR2: MNHNS and SASEGT. CDR3 sequence reads: CASTPPGRADEQYF. CDR3 nucleotides: TGTGCCAGCACACCCCCCGGGAGGGCCGACGAGCAGTACTTC.

This chain links TRBV2 with TRBJ2-1; TRBD1 is a possible D gene (6 bases). Germline assignment: CDR1 SNHLY and CDR2 FYNNEI. This CDR3 comprises 15 residues. V was trimmed by 7 bases and J by 0 bases, leaving 13 bases between them. This CDR3 is CASTLDRSSYNEQFF. Written as DNA, the CDR3 is TGTGCCAGCACCTTGGACAGATCCTCCTACAATGAGCAGTTCTTC.

CDR3 sequence: CASSAGGTGQPQHF. CDR3 coding DNA: TGTGCCAGTAGTGCAGGGGGCACAGGTCAGCCCCAGCATTTT. V and J are TRBV19 and TRBJ1-5; 8 nucleotides line up with TRBD1. Germline V gives CDR1 LNHDA, CDR2 SQIVND (reference sequence). The CDR3 is 14 amino acids. The ends lost 5 bases at V and 6 bases at J; junction bases unmatched: 6.

Written as DNA, the CDR3 is TGTGCCAGCAGCAAATTGGGACTAAGCTCTGGAAACACCATATATTTT. It is translated as CASSKLGLSSGNTIYF. The chain uses TRBV21-1 and TRBJ1-3. TRBV21-1 is a documented pseudogene. The CDR3 extends over 16 amino acids.

This clone has a single count. The V gene is TRBV5-1, the J gene TRBJ2-7; 9 bases align to TRBD2. This CDR3 contains 15 residues. CDR1 and CDR2 from the germline V gene are SGHRS and YFSETQ. V trimming: 0 bases; J trimming: 4 bases; junction bases outside the gene matches: 5. The CDR3 DNA reads TGCGCCAGCAGCTTGGGGACTAGCGAACTTTACGAGCAGTACTTC. This gives the protein CASSLGTSELYEQYF.

The V gene is TRBV14, the J gene TRBJ1-6; the D is unclear. Germline loops: CDR1 SGHDN, CDR2 FVKESK. The CDR3 has 12 amino acids. V lost 4 bases and J 8 bases, leaving 6 bases between the germline ends. The CDR3 region is CASSPGDSPLHF. In nucleotides, the CDR3 is TGTGCCAGCAGCCCCGGAGATTCACCCCTCCACTTT. The whole variable domain, filled in from reference TRBV14 and TRBJ1-6, reads EAGVTQFPSHSVIEKGQTVTLRCDPISGHDNLYWYRRVMGKEIKFLLHFVKESKQDESGMPNNRFLAERTGGTYSTLKVQPAELEDSGVYFCASSPGDSPLHFGNGTRLTVT.

This rearrangement joins TRBV7-2 to TRBJ2-3, with a tentative D call TRBD2 (6 bases). The CDR3 length is 16 residues. The V end was cut by 0 bases, the J end by 0 bases, with 10 bases between. Per the germline V gene, CDR1 is SGHTA and CDR2 is FQGNSA. As DNA, the CDR3 is TGTGCCAGCAGCTTAGCTGGCGGGGCTAGCACAGATACGCAGTATTTT. Translating gives CASSLAGGASTDTQYF.

The V call is TRBV7-9, the J call TRBJ2-7; possibly TRBD2 for D (6 bases). The V end was cut by 5 bases, the J end by 2 bases, with 10 bases between. This CDR3 has 13 amino acids. CDR1 SEHNR and CDR2 FQNEAQ come from the germline V gene (reference sequence). The CDR3 is CASSRDSAYEQYF. In DNA, the CDR3 is TGTGCCAGCAGCCGGGACTCAGCCTACGAGCAGTACTTC.

This clone appeared once. The CDR3 region has the DNA TGTGCCAGCAGCTTAACCCCAACGGGTTTAGAAGACAATGAGCAGTTCTTC. Protein: CASSLTPTGLEDNEQFF. The genes are TRBV7-3 and TRBJ2-1; D uncertain. The germline V gene encodes CDR1 SGHTA and CDR2 FQGTGA. V lost 0 bases and J 5 bases, leaving 17 bases between the germline ends. The CDR3 runs to 17 residues.

This chain links TRBV6-7 with TRBJ1-1; D may be TRBD1 (6 bases). TRBV6-7 is an open reading frame, and its role is uncertain. This CDR3 has 15 residues. V dropped 6 bases and J dropped 3 bases, with 17 bases sitting between them. The CDR3 DNA follows: TGTGCCAGCAGGGTGGCAGGGGATGATGACACTGAAGCTTTCTTT. Translated, it gives CASRVAGDDDTEAFF.

This clone was counted a single time. The rearrangement joins TRBV5-4 to TRBJ2-5; 10 bases fit TRBD1. CDR3 length equals 15 residues. The junction had 8 bases not matched to a gene; V was cut back by 4 bases and J by 5 bases. The germline V gene encodes CDR1 SGHNT and CDR2 YYREEE (reference sequence). The CDR3 DNA sequence: TGTGCCAGCAGCGCGGGACAGGGGCGGTTTGAGACCCAGTACTTC. Its translation: CASSAGQGRFETQYF.

The chain is built from TRBV7-8 and TRBJ2-7; the D is unclear. The CDR3 runs 12 residues. Trimming stripped 11 bases from V and 3 bases from J, with 14 bases between. CDR1 and CDR2 from the germline V gene are SGHVS and FQNEAQ. The CDR3 nucleotides read TGTGCCTCCTACACTACGTACTACGAGCAGTACTTC. The encoded protein is CASYTTYYEQYF.

The chain joins TRBV7-9 to TRBJ2-3; D is possibly TRBD2 (6 bases). The CDR3 has 16 amino acids. Germline V CDR1 and CDR2: SEHNR, FQNEAQ (reference sequence). The V and J ends lost 5 bases and 5 bases respectively, with 20 bases between them. CDR3 sequence (DNA): TGTGCCAGCAGCCCGAGCCGGGGGAACGATTTAGATACGCAGTATTTT. Translation gives CASSPSRGNDLDTQYF. The full variable domain, its missing parts supplied by reference TRBV7-9 and TRBJ2-3, is DTGVSQNPRHKITKRGQNVTFRCDPISEHNRLYWYRQTLGQGPEFLTYFQNEAQLEKSRLLSDRFSAERPKGSFSTLEIQRTEQGDSAMYLCASSPSRGNDLDTQYFGPGTRLTVL.

CDR3 bases: TGTGCCAGCAGCGTAGCCGGTTTCGGGGGCCAAGAGACCCAGTACTTC. This codes for CASSVAGFGGQETQYF. The V and J genes are TRBV9 and TRBJ2-5, with D possibly TRBD2 on 6 matching bases. The V and J ends lost 0 bases and 1 base respectively, with 13 bases between them. Germline V gene data show CDR1 as SGDLS and CDR2 as YYNGEE. The CDR3 runs to 16 residues. The variable domain in full, completed from reference TRBV9 and TRBJ2-5, reads DSGVTQTPKHLITATGQRVTLRCSPRSGDLSVYWYQQSLDQGLQFLIQYYNGEERAKGNILERFSAQQFPDLHSELNLSSLELGDSALYFCASSVAGFGGQETQYFGPGTRLLVL.

The chain is built from TRBV6-1 and TRBJ2-7; D is perhaps TRBD2 (6 bases). The CDR3 is made up of 13 amino acids. V was trimmed by 3 bases and J by 3 bases, leaving 9 bases between them. From germline, CDR1 is MNHNS and CDR2 SASEGT. The CDR3 loop reads CASSERDLYEQYF. The CDR3 nucleotides read TGTGCCAGCAGTGAGCGGGACCTCTACGAGCAGTACTTC.

The V and J genes are TRBV15 and TRBJ1-1; the D is unclear. V was cut by 1 base and J by 1 base, with 4 bases left in between. CDR3 length equals 13 residues. The germline V gene has CDR1 LNHNV and CDR2 YYDKDF (reference sequence). The CDR3 is CATSRGANTEAFF. CDR3 sequence (DNA): TGTGCCACCAGCAGAGGAGCGAACACTGAAGCTTTCTTT.

This rearrangement joins TRBV29-1 to TRBJ1-2, with 9 nucleotides matching TRBD1. V trimming: 1 base; J trimming: 4 bases; junction bases outside the gene matches: 4. The CDR3 sequence is 14 residues long. CDR1 and CDR2 (germline): SQVTM, ANQGSEA. CDR3 sequence reads: CSVEGDRAPYGYTF. The CDR3 region has the DNA TGCAGCGTTGAAGGGGACAGGGCCCCCTATGGCTACACCTTC.

This chain links TRBV19 with TRBJ2-1; TRBD2 matches at 10 bases. The CDR3 contains 15 residues. The V segment lost 3 bases and the J segment 5 bases; nucleotides outside the gene matches: 4. Germline V gives CDR1 LNHDA, CDR2 SQIVND (reference sequence). DNA of the CDR3: TGTGCCAGTAGTATGGGACTAGCGAGTAACAATGAGCAGTTCTTC. Amino acid sequence: CASSMGLASNNEQFF.

The chain uses TRBV6-1 and TRBJ2-1; the D is unclear. Trimming removed 6 bases at V and 10 bases at J, with 16 bases between. CDR3 size: 13 residues. CDR1 is MNHNS, CDR2 SASEGT, per germline. The CDR3 DNA reads TGTGCCAGCAGGGTCCCCAAGACGGAGGAGCAGTTCTTC. Translating it yields CASRVPKTEEQFF.

This chain uses TRBV11-3 with TRBJ2-2; the match to TRBD1 covers 9 bases. The CDR3 totals 17 residues. The V and J ends lost 3 bases and 3 bases, in that order; junction bases with no gene match: 8. Looked up from germline, CDR1 is SGHNT and CDR2 is YENEEA. In DNA, the CDR3 is TGTGCCAGCAGCTTCGATCGGGACAGGGTAGACACCGGGGAGCTGTTTTTT. Residues: CASSFDRDRVDTGELFF.

The rearrangement joins TRBV19 to TRBJ2-3; 11 bases agree with TRBD2. V shed 3 bases, J shed 2 bases, and the junction held 4 bases outside the gene matches. Germline CDR1 is LNHDA and CDR2 is SQIVND (reference sequence). The CDR3 is 16 amino acids. The CDR3 loop reads CASSIRLAGHTDTQYF. The CDR3 coding sequence is TGTGCCAGTAGTATCAGACTAGCGGGGCACACAGATACGCAGTATTTT. Filled out from reference TRBV19 and TRBJ2-3, the complete variable domain reads DGGITQSPKYLFRKEGQNVTLSCEQNLNHDAMYWYRQDPGQGLRLIYYSQIVNDFQKGDIAEGYSVSREKKESFPLTVTSAQKNPTAFYLCASSIRLAGHTDTQYFGPGTRLTVL.

The chain carries TRBV6-1 and TRBJ1-3, with D hard to call. V was trimmed by 6 bases and J by 0 bases, leaving 12 bases between them. This CDR3 contains 15 residues. The germline V gene has CDR1 MNHNS and CDR2 SASEGT. The CDR3, as DNA: TGTGCCAGCAGGCTTACAGAAATCTCTGGAAACACCATATATTTT. This gives the protein CASRLTEISGNTIYF.

The chain uses TRBV10-1 and TRBJ2-3; a weak D match, TRBD1 (6 bases). This CDR3 is 16 amino acids long. The V gene lost 10 bases and the J gene lost 0 bases, with 20 bases spanning the gap. Germline V lookup: CDR1 WNHNN, CDR2 SYGVQD (reference sequence). The CDR3 nucleotides read TGCGCCATCAGGGCAGGGGAAAATACTAGCACAGATACGCAGTATTTT. Amino acids: CAIRAGENTSTDTQYF.

The chain joins TRBV9 to TRBJ2-2, with 9 bases matching TRBD1. J lost 4 bases, V lost 0 bases, and 4 bases had no gene match. The germline V gene encodes CDR1 SGDLS and CDR2 YYNGEE. The CDR3 runs 16 residues. The CDR3 nucleotides read TGTGCCAGCAGCGTAGTGGGACAGGGTGGCACCGGGGAGCTGTTTTTT. This sequence encodes CASSVVGQGGTGELFF.

The chain recombines TRBV6-5 with TRBJ2-5; the D gene is possibly TRBD1 (6 bases). From germline, CDR1 is MNHEY and CDR2 SVGAGI. With 6 bases removed from V and 8 bases from J, the gap between germline ends came to 19 bases. The CDR3 extends over 14 amino acids. CDR3 sequence reads: CASRGTGSTRTQYF. In DNA, the CDR3 is TGTGCCAGCAGGGGAACAGGGTCAACCAGAACCCAGTACTTC.

This clone was counted only a few times. The chain carries TRBV19 and TRBJ2-3, with 7 bases fitting TRBD2. The CDR3 sequence is 14 residues long. The germline V gene has CDR1 LNHDA and CDR2 SQIVND (reference sequence). V shed 7 bases, J shed 5 bases, and the junction held 9 bases outside the gene matches. In nucleotides, the CDR3 is TGTGCCAGTATTGGGGGAGGGCCCGGAGATACGCAGTATTTT. Translating gives CASIGGGPGDTQYF.